This T cell receptor (beta chain) appears in the sequencing data of a study of blood T cells in healthy people across ages. Study-level points and caveats: Long-lived donors exceeded aged donors in naive CD4+ cells and diversity.

This CDR3 comprises 14 residues. Germline V CDR1 and CDR2: SGHAT, FQNNGV. Trimming cost V 1 base and J 11 bases, with 14 bases left between them. Russia was home to the donors, healthy Caucasian individuals aged roughly 6 to 90. Primed by a sample-barcoded 5' primer and a J-beta primer mix, a second PCR proceeded for 7 to 11 cycles. A single record per CDR3 protein comes from TCRdb applying MiXCR to the 5' RACE reads. The table includes about 720,000 distinct CDR3 sequences, more than 20% detected once. This clonotype turned up a few times. Its antigen is not identified. These data were likewise used in another study, on T cells of mothers and their children.

This receptor was identified in a boy aged 5 to 17 in good health. This rearrangement joins TRBV11-2 to TRBJ2-2; D possibly corresponds to TRBD1 (5 bases). Sequences were obtained from blood. CDR3 coding DNA: TGTGCCAGCAGCTTAGGGGGCGGCTCCACCGAGCTGTTTTTT. This sequence encodes CASSLGGGSTELFF.